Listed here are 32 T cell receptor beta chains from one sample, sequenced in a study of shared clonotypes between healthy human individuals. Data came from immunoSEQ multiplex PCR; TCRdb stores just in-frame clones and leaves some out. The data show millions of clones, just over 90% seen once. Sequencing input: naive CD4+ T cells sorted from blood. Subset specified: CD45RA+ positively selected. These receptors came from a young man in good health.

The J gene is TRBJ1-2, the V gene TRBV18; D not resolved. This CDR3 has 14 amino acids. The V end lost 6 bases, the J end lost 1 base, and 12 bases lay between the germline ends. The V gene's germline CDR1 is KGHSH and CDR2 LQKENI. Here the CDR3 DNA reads TGTGCCAGCTCCGAGGCAGAAGTTAACTATGGCTACACCTTC. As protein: CASSEAEVNYGYTF.

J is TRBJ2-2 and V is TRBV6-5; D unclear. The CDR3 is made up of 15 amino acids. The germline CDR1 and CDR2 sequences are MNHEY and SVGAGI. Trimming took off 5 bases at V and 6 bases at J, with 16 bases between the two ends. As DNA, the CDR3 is TGTGCCAGCAGTCGATCGGACGGTGGGGCCGGGGAGCTGTTTTTT. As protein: CASSRSDGGAGELFF.

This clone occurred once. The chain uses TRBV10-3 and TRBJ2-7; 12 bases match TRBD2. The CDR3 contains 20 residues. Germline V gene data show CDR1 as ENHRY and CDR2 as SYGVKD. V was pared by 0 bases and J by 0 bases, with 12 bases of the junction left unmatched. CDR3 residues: CAISESSPGLAGLSSYEQYF. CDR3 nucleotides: TGTGCCATCAGTGAGTCCTCTCCGGGACTAGCGGGCTTGAGCTCCTACGAGCAGTACTTC.

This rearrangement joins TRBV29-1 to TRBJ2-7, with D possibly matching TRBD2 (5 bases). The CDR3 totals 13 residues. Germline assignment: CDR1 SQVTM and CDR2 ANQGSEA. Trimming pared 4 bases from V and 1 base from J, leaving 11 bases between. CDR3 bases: TGCAGCGTTGTTCCTCGGGGTTCCTACGAGCAGTACTTC. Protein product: CSVVPRGSYEQYF.

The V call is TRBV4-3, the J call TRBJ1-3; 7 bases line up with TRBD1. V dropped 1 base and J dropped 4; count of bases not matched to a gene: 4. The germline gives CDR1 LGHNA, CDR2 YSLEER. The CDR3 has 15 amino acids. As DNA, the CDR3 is TGCGCCAGCAGCCAAGGGGCGGACAGGGGAAACACCATATATTTT. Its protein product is CASSQGADRGNTIYF.

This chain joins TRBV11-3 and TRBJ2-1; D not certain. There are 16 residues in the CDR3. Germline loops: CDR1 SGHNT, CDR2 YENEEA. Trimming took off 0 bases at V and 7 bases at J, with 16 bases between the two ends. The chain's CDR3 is CASSLEGGSPSNEQFF. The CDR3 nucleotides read TGTGCCAGCAGCTTAGAGGGCGGATCCCCCTCTAATGAGCAGTTCTTC.

CDR3 amino acids: CASSIGLPQETQYF. The CDR3, as DNA: TGTGCCAGTAGTATAGGTTTACCCCAAGAGACCCAGTACTTC. The chain joins TRBV19 to TRBJ2-5; D unclear. CDR3 size: 14 residues. Trimming took 1 base from V and 1 from J, leaving 7 bases between them. Germline CDR1 reads LNHDA; CDR2 reads SQIVND (reference sequence).

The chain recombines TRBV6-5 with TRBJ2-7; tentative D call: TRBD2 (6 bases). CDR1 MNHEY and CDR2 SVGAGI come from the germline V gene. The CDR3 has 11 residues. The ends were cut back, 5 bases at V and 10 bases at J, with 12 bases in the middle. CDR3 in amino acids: CASSQAGPQYF. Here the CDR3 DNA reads TGTGCCAGCAGTCAGGCGGGGCCACAGTACTTC.

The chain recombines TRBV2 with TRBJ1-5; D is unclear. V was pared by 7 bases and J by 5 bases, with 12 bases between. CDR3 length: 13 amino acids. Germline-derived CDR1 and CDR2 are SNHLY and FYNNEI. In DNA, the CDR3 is TGTGCCAGCAAAGGTTCTCGGGATCAGCCCCAGCATTTT. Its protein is CASKGSRDQPQHF. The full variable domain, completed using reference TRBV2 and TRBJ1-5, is EPEVTQTPSHQVTQMGQEVILRCVPISNHLYFYWYRQILGQKVEFLVSFYNNEISEKSEIFDDQFSVERPDGSNFTLKIRSTKLEDSAMYFCASKGSRDQPQHFGDGTRLSIL.

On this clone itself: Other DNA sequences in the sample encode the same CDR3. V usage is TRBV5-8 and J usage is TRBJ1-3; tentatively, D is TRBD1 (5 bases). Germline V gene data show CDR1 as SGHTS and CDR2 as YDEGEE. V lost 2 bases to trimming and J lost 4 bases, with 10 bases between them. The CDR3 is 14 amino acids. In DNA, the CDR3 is TGTGCCAGCAGCTTCAGGGACTCCGGAAACACCATATATTTT. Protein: CASSFRDSGNTIYF.

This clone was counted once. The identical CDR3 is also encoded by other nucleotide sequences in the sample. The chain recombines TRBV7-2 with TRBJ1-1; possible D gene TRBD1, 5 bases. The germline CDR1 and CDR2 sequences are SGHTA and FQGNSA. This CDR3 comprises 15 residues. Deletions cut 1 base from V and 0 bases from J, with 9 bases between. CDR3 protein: CASSLVGGVNTEAFF. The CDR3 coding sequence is TGTGCCAGCAGCTTAGTCGGGGGGGTGAACACTGAAGCTTTCTTT. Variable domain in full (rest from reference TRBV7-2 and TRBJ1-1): GAGVSQSPSNKVTEKGKDVELRCDPISGHTALYWYRQSLGQGLEFLIYFQGNSAPDKSGLPSDRFSAERTGGSVSTLTIQRTQQEDSAVYLCASSLVGGVNTEAFFGQGTRLTVV.

DNA for the CDR3: TGTGCCAGCAGCTTAAGCCAGGGGGCAAATCAGCCCCAGCATTTT. Translated: CASSLSQGANQPQHF. V usage is TRBV7-2 and J usage is TRBJ1-5, with 8 bases identical to TRBD1. The CDR3 is 15 residues long. Germline lookup yields CDR1 SGHTA and CDR2 FQGNSA. V shed 2 bases, J shed 4 bases, and the junction held 4 bases outside the gene matches.

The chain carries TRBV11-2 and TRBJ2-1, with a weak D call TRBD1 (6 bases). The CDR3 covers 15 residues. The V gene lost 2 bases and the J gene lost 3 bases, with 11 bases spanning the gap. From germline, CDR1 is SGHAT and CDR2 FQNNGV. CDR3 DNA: TGTGCCAGCAGCTTAACGGACAGCCACTACAATGAGCAGTTCTTC. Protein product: CASSLTDSHYNEQFF.

CDR3 in amino acids: CASRATGGVNGYTF. The CDR3, as DNA: TGTGCCAGCAGGGCCACAGGGGGCGTCAATGGCTACACCTTC. V gene TRBV6-1 combines with J gene TRBJ1-2, with 9 bases matching TRBD1. V was pared by 6 bases and J by 6 bases, with 8 bases of the junction left unmatched. CDR3 length equals 14 residues. Germline V gives CDR1 MNHNS, CDR2 SASEGT.

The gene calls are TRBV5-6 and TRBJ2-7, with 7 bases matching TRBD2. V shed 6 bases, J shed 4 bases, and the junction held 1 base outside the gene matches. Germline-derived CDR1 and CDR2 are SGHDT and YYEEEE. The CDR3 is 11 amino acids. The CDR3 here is CASTGGYEQYF. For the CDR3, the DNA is TGTGCCAGCACCGGGGGGTACGAGCAGTACTTC.

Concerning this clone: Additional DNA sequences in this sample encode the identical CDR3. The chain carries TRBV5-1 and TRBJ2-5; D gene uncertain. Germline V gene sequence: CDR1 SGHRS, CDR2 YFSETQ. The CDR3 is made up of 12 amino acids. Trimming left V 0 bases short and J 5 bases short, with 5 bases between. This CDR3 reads CASSLGVETQYF. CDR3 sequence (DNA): TGCGCCAGCAGCTTGGGGGTGGAGACCCAGTACTTC.

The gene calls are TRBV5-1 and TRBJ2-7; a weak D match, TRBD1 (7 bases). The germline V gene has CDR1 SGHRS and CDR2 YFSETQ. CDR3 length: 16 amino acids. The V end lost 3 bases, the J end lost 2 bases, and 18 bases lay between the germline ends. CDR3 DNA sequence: TGCGCCAGCAGCTGGGGGGACAGTCAGCCCCCCTACGAGCAGTACTTC. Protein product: CASSWGDSQPPYEQYF.

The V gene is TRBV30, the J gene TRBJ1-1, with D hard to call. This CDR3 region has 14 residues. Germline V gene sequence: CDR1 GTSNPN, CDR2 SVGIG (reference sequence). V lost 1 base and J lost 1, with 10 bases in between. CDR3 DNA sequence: TGTGCCTGGAGTGGAGGTAACAGGAACACTGAAGCTTTCTTT. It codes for CAWSGGNRNTEAFF.

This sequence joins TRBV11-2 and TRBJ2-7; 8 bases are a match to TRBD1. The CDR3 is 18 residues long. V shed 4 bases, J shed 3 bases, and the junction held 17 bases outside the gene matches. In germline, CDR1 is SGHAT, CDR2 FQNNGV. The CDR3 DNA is TGTGCCAGCAGCTCCAGATCCAAAATGAGGGACAGGCACTACGAGCAGTACTTC. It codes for CASSSRSKMRDRHYEQYF.

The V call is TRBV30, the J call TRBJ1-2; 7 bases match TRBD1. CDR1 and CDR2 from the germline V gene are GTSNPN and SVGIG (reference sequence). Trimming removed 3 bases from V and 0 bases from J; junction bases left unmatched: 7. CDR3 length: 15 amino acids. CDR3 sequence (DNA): TGTGCCTGGAGCGGGACAGCCTTGGCTAACTATGGCTACACCTTC. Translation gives CAWSGTALANYGYTF.

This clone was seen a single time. CDR3 sequence: CASSATVDRTEAFF. Here the CDR3 DNA reads TGTGCCAGCAGCGCCACAGTGGATAGAACTGAAGCTTTCTTT. V and J are TRBV11-2 and TRBJ1-1, with unresolved D. Germline loops: CDR1 SGHAT, CDR2 FQNNGV. The CDR3 contains 14 residues. V lost 5 bases and J 5 bases, leaving 15 bases between the germline ends.

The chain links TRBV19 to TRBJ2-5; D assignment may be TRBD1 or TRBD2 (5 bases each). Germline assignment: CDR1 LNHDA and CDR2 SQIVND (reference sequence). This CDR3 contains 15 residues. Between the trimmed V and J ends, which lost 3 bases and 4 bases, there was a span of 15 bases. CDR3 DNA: TGTGCCAGTAGTATCGGACAAGTTGGAGGAGAGACCCAGTACTTC. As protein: CASSIGQVGGETQYF.

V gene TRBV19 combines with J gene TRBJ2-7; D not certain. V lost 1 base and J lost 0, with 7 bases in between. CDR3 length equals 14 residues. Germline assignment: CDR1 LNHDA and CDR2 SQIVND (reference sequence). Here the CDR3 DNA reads TGTGCCAGTAGTATAGGAGAAGCCTCCTACGAGCAGTACTTC. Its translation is CASSIGEASYEQYF.

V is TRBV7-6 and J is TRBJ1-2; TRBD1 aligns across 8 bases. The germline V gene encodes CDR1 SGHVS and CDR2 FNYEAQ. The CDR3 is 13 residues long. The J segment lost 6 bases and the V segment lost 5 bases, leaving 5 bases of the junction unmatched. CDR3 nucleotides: TGTGCCAGCAGCGACAGGGGTAGTCATGGCTACACCTTC. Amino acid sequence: CASSDRGSHGYTF.

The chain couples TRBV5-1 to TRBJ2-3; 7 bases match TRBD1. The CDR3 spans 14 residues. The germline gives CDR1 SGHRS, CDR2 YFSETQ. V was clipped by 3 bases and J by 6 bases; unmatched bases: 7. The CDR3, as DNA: TGCGCCAGCAGCTCGGGACAGTCCAGGGATACGCAGTATTTT. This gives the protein CASSSGQSRDTQYF. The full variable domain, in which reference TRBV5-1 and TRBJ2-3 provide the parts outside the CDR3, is KAGVTQTPRYLIKTRGQQVTLSCSPISGHRSVSWYQQTPGQGLQFLFEYFSETQRNKGNFPGRFSGRQFSNSRSEMNVSTLELGDSALYLCASSSGQSRDTQYFGPGTRLTVL.

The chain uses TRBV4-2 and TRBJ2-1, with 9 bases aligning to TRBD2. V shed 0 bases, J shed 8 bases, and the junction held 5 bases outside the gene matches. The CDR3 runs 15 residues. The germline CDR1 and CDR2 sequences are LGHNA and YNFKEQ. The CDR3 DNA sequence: TGTGCCAGCAGCCAAGATGGGACTAGCTTCGATGAGCAGTTCTTC. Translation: CASSQDGTSFDEQFF.

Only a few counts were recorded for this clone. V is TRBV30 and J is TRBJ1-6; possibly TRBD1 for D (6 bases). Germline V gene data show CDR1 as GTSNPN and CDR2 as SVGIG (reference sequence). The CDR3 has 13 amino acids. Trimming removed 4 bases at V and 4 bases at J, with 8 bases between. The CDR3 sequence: CAWTGEYNSPLHF. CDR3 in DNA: TGTGCCTGGACAGGGGAGTATAATTCACCCCTCCACTTT. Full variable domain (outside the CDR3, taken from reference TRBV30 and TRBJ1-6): SQTIHQWPATLVQPVGSPLSLECTVEGTSNPNLYWYRQAAGRGLQLLFYSVGIGQISSEVPQNLSASRPQDRQFILSSKKLLLSDSGFYLCAWTGEYNSPLHFGNGTRLTVT.

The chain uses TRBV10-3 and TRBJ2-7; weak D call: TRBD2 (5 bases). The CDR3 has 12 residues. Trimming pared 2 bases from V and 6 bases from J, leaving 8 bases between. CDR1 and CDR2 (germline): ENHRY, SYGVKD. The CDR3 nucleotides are TGTGCCATCAGTGAGACGGCGGGCGAGCAGTACTTC. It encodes CAISETAGEQYF.

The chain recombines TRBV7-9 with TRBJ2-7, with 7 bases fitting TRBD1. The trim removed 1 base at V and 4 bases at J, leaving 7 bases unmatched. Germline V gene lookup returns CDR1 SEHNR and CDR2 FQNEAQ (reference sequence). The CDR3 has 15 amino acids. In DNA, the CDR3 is TGTGCCAGCAGCTTAGAAAGGGGGCAGTCGTACGAGCAGTACTTC. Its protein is CASSLERGQSYEQYF.

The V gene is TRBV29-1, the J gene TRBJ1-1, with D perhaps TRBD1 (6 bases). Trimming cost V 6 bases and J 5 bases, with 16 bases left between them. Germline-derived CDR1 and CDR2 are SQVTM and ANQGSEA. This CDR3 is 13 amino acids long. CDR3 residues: CSVGGGLGTEAFF. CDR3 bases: TGCAGCGTCGGCGGGGGGCTAGGGACTGAAGCTTTCTTT.

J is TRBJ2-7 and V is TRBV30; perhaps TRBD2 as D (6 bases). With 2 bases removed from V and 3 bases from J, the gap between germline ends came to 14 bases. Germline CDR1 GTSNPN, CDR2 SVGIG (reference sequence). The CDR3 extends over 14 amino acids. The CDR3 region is CAWSKLAQNYEQYF. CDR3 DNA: TGTGCCTGGAGTAAACTAGCACAAAACTACGAGCAGTACTTC.

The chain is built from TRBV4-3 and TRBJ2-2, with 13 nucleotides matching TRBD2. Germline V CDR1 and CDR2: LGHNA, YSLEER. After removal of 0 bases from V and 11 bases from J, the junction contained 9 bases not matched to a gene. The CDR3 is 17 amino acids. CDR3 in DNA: TGCGCCAGCAGCCAAGAAGTTGGACTAGCGGGAGCGGAAGAGCTGTTTTTT. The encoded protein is CASSQEVGLAGAEELFF.